This record concerns one TCR beta chain sequence. Its antigen is still unknown. This entry comes from a study of shared clonotypes between healthy human individuals. Study-level results: Memory subsets generally showed smaller estimated richness than naive subsets did.

Only Caucasian adults living in Nashville, Tennessee made up the donor group. This CDR3 is 13 amino acids long. The V end lost 7 bases, the J end lost 1 base, and 10 bases lay between the germline ends. Germline V gene lookup returns CDR1 MDHEN and CDR2 SYDVKM. Sorted subsets were amplified in replicate PCRs using approximately 0.2 ug DNA, 30,000 to 35,000 T cell genomes. Measured with immunoSEQ multiplex PCR; TCRdb has only the in-frame clones, and not every one. Of about 1 million clones in the sample, about 75% were seen once. This clonotype originated in a man aged 18 to 35 in good health. Input material: memory CD4+ T cells sorted from blood. Documented subset: CD45RA-negative fraction. V and J are TRBV28 and TRBJ1-1; possibly TRBD1 for D (5 bases). The CDR3 DNA reads TGTGCCAGCACAGACAGAAAGAACACTGAAGCTTTCTTT. It codes for CASTDRKNTEAFF.